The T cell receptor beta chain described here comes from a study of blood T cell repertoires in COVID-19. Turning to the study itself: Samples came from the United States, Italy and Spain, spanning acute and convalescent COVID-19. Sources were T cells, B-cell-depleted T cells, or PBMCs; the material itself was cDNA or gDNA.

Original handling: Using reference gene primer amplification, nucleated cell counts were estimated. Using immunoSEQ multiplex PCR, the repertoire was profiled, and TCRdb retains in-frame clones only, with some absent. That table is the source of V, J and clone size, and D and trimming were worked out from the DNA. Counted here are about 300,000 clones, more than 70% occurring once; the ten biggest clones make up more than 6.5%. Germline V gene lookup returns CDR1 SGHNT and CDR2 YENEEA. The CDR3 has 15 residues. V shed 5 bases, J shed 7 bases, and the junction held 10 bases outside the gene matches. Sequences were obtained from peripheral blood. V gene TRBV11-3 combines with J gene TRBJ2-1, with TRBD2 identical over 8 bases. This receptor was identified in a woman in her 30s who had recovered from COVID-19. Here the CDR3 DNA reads TGTGCCAGCAGCCATACCGGGACTAGGGCAAATGAGCAGTTCTTC. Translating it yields CASSHTGTRANEQFF.